Each of the 21 T cell receptor beta chains below was sequenced from the same sample in a study of cytomegalovirus exposure and HLA in healthy donors. In the PCR, 60 Vbeta and 13 Jbeta primers were used. Method: immunoSEQ multiplex PCR; TCRdb's copy keeps in-frame clones and lacks some. Of over 55,000 clones detected, 80% appear once; the ten largest clones hold approximately 6%. The sequencing input was PBMCs. Receptors were obtained from a male donor in good health and CMV-seronegative.

The rearrangement uses TRBV7-8 and TRBJ2-5; 11 bases are shared with TRBD2. The CDR3 is 16 residues long. Looked up from germline, CDR1 is SGHVS and CDR2 is FQNEAQ. The ends lost 1 base at V and 2 bases at J; junction bases unmatched: 3. The CDR3: CASSLVVAGGQETQYF. The CDR3 DNA sequence: TGTGCCAGCAGCTTAGTGGTAGCGGGGGGGCAAGAGACCCAGTACTTC.

Only a few counts were recorded for this clone. V usage is TRBV2 and J usage is TRBJ1-3; 10 bases agree with TRBD1. The CDR3 has 16 residues. Germline CDR1 SNHLY, CDR2 FYNNEI. The J segment lost 2 bases and the V segment lost 7 bases, leaving 8 bases of the junction unmatched. CDR3 amino acids: CASNVVGQGPGNTIYF. The DNA for the CDR3 is TGTGCCAGCAATGTGGTGGGACAGGGGCCTGGAAACACCATATATTTT.

This rearrangement joins TRBV7-2 to TRBJ2-7, with TRBD1 identical over 7 bases. Looked up from germline, CDR1 is SGHTA and CDR2 is FQGNSA. J was trimmed by 0 bases and V by 5 bases; bases with no gene match: 7. There are 15 residues in the CDR3. The CDR3 is CASSRGQEASYEQYF. CDR3 nucleotides: TGTGCCAGCAGCCGCGGACAGGAAGCCTCCTACGAGCAGTACTTC.

This clone showed up just a few times. V gene TRBV4-3 combines with J gene TRBJ1-2, with a weak D call TRBD1 (6 bases). The germline V and J ends were trimmed by 0 bases and 1 base, with 12 bases remaining between them. The CDR3 is 16 residues long. Germline V gives CDR1 LGHNA, CDR2 YSLEER. CDR3 sequence: CASSQEARGFNYGYTF. The CDR3 nucleotides read TGCGCCAGCAGCCAAGAGGCCAGGGGATTTAACTATGGCTACACCTTC.

The V call is TRBV5-4, the J call TRBJ2-2; 14 bases map to TRBD2. Germline V gene lookup returns CDR1 SGHNT and CDR2 YYREEE (reference sequence). After removal of 4 bases from V and 6 bases from J, the junction contained 8 bases not matched to a gene. The CDR3 has 17 amino acids. The CDR3 sequence is CASSTTSGGEIAGELFF. In DNA form, the CDR3 reads TGTGCCAGCAGCACGACTAGCGGGGGGGAAATCGCCGGGGAGCTGTTTTTT.

V is TRBV6-4 and J is TRBJ2-7, with 8 bases matching TRBD1. The trim removed 5 bases at V and 5 bases at J, leaving 11 bases unmatched. This CDR3 contains 15 residues. Per germline, CDR1 MRHNA and CDR2 SNTAGT. The CDR3 DNA is TGTGCCAGCAGTCAACAGGGGGGCGCGGAAGACGAGCAGTACTTC. This gives the protein CASSQQGGAEDEQYF.

The V call is TRBV27, the J call TRBJ1-2; D is undetermined. The ends were cut back, 0 bases at V and 2 bases at J, with 7 bases in the middle. Per the germline V gene, CDR1 is MNHEY and CDR2 is SMNVEV (reference sequence). This CDR3 is built from 14 residues. CDR3 sequence (DNA): TGTGCCAGCAGTTTATCGTCGGGGAACTATGGCTACACCTTC. It specifies CASSLSSGNYGYTF.

This clone came up a few times. This chain links TRBV6-1 with TRBJ2-4; TRBD2 matches at 14 bases. With 4 bases clipped from V and 5 bases from J, the junction kept 4 bases outside the gene matches. The CDR3 is 16 residues long. The germline gives CDR1 MNHNS, CDR2 SASEGT. CDR3 amino acids: CASSGGLAGGQNIQYF. The DNA of the CDR3 is TGTGCCAGCAGTGGTGGACTAGCGGGGGGCCAAAACATTCAGTACTTC.

The chain employs TRBV6-8 and TRBJ2-2; 9 bases agree with TRBD1. J lost 3 bases, V lost 5 bases, and 4 bases had no gene match. This CDR3 is 15 amino acids long. The V gene's germline CDR1 is MNHGY and CDR2 SAAAGT. For the CDR3, the DNA is TGTGCCAGCAGTGACAGGGGGGGGGACACCGGGGAGCTGTTTTTT. This sequence encodes CASSDRGGDTGELFF.

The V call is TRBV25-1, the J call TRBJ1-5; 7 positions agree with TRBD1. Trimming removed 4 bases from V and 4 bases from J; junction bases left unmatched: 10. The CDR3 consists of 16 residues. The germline V gene encodes CDR1 MGHDK and CDR2 SYGVNS. CDR3 sequence: CASSAGTAGLNQPQHF. For the CDR3, the DNA is TGTGCCAGCAGTGCCGGGACAGCCGGGCTTAATCAGCCCCAGCATTTT.

Concerning this clone itself: Additional DNA sequences in this sample encode the identical CDR3. The chain has TRBV30 and TRBJ1-2; 7 bases fit TRBD1. V was pared by 8 bases and J by 4 bases, with 13 bases of the junction left unmatched. Germline V CDR1 and CDR2: GTSNPN, SVGIG (reference sequence). The CDR3 is 14 amino acids. The CDR3: CAEQGNPGGYGYTF. The CDR3 nucleotides are TGTGCCGAGCAGGGGAATCCAGGGGGCTATGGCTACACCTTC. The whole variable domain, remainder taken from reference TRBV30 and TRBJ1-2, is SQTIHQWPATLVQPVGSPLSLECTVEGTSNPNLYWYRQAAGRGLQLLFYSVGIGQISSEVPQNLSASRPQDRQFILSSKKLLLSDSGFYLCAEQGNPGGYGYTFGSGTRLTVV.

The rearrangement links TRBV7-3 to TRBJ2-7, with D possibly TRBD1 on 6 matching bases. This CDR3 is built from 13 residues. Germline-derived CDR1 and CDR2 are SGHTA and FQGTGA. Trimming took 5 bases from V and 5 from J, leaving 13 bases between them. The CDR3 DNA sequence: TGTGCCAGCAGCCAGGGGCAGTCTGACGAGCAGTACTTC. Its translation is CASSQGQSDEQYF.

The chain combines TRBV19 with TRBJ1-3; the D gene is possibly TRBD1 (6 bases). The CDR3 totals 16 residues. V lost 5 bases and J lost 1, with 15 bases in between. The germline V gene encodes CDR1 LNHDA and CDR2 SQIVND (reference sequence). CDR3 DNA: TGTGCCAGTAGTGTCAACTCACAGGGTTCTGGAAACACCATATATTTT. This sequence encodes CASSVNSQGSGNTIYF.

This clone was recorded a few times. V and J are TRBV30 and TRBJ1-6, with a tentative D call TRBD1 (5 bases). V was pared by 4 bases and J by 7 bases, with 11 bases between. CDR3 size: 13 residues. In germline, CDR1 is GTSNPN, CDR2 SVGIG (reference sequence). CDR3 residues: CAWMAGRNSPLHF. The CDR3 coding sequence is TGTGCCTGGATGGCAGGGAGGAATTCACCCCTCCACTTT. The full variable domain, rest sourced from reference TRBV30 and TRBJ1-6, is SQTIHQWPATLVQPVGSPLSLECTVEGTSNPNLYWYRQAAGRGLQLLFYSVGIGQISSEVPQNLSASRPQDRQFILSSKKLLLSDSGFYLCAWMAGRNSPLHFGNGTRLTVT.

The chain is built from TRBV18 and TRBJ1-1; 8 positions agree with TRBD1. The CDR3 contains 14 residues. J lost 4 bases, V lost 4 bases, and 5 bases had no gene match. The V gene's germline CDR1 is KGHSH and CDR2 LQKENI. CDR3 protein: CASSLGQGSTEAFF. The DNA of the CDR3 is TGTGCCAGCTCACTAGGACAGGGTAGCACTGAAGCTTTCTTT.

V gene TRBV6-5 combines with J gene TRBJ2-3; D unclear. The CDR3 has 14 amino acids. The V gene lost 7 bases and the J gene lost 0 bases, with 11 bases spanning the gap. CDR1 and CDR2 (germline): MNHEY, SVGAGI. CDR3 loop: CASIGGRSTDTQYF. In DNA, the CDR3 is TGTGCCAGCATTGGCGGCAGAAGCACAGATACGCAGTATTTT.

The gene calls are TRBV9 and TRBJ2-5; 9 bases align to TRBD2. The CDR3 has 17 amino acids. After removal of 0 bases from V and 5 bases from J, the junction contained 11 bases not matched to a gene. Germline-derived CDR1 and CDR2 are SGDLS and YYNGEE. The DNA of the CDR3 is TGTGCCAGCAGCGTAGATTCCCGACTAGCGGAGCTTGAGACCCAGTACTTC. Amino acids: CASSVDSRLAELETQYF. The variable domain in full, with the rest retrieved from reference TRBV9 and TRBJ2-5, is DSGVTQTPKHLITATGQRVTLRCSPRSGDLSVYWYQQSLDQGLQFLIQYYNGEERAKGNILERFSAQQFPDLHSELNLSSLELGDSALYFCASSVDSRLAELETQYFGPGTRLLVL.

The V call is TRBV21-1, the J call TRBJ2-2; the table's D call, TRBD2, has no DNA check behind it. TRBV21-1 is deemed a pseudogene. CDR3 size: 16 residues. The CDR3 protein is CASSTPPGRGAGELFF. The CDR3 coding sequence is TGTGCCAGCAGCACGCCCCCTGGGAGGGGGGCCGGGGAGCTGTTTTTT.

This chain links TRBV7-3 with TRBJ1-4, with 7 bases matching TRBD1. Germline V gives CDR1 SGHTA, CDR2 FQGTGA. This CDR3 contains 15 residues. With 7 bases clipped from V and 5 bases from J, the junction kept 10 bases outside the gene matches. In nucleotides, the CDR3 is TGTGCCAGCACCCAGGAGGGACAGTTCAATGAAAAACTGTTTTTT. This sequence encodes CASTQEGQFNEKLFF. Looking up the rest from reference TRBV7-3 and TRBJ1-4 gives the full variable domain: GAGVSQTPSNKVTEKGKYVELRCDPISGHTALYWYRQSLGQGPEFLIYFQGTGAADDSGLPNDRFFAVRPEGSVSTLKIQRTERGDSAVYLCASTQEGQFNEKLFFGSGTQLSVL.

This clone was recorded only once. The chain is built from TRBV11-3 and TRBJ2-1, with D maybe TRBD1 (6 bases). The length of the CDR3 is 12 residues. V lost 0 bases and J lost 13, with 10 bases in between. The germline V gene encodes CDR1 SGHNT and CDR2 YENEEA. The CDR3 DNA follows: TGTGCCAGCAGCTTAGATAGGACAGCCCAGTTCTTC. It encodes CASSLDRTAQFF.

This chain links TRBV4-2 with TRBJ2-1; the match to TRBD1 covers 11 bases. Germline assignment: CDR1 LGHNA and CDR2 YNFKEQ. The CDR3 has 16 residues. After removal of 3 bases from V and 7 bases from J, the junction contained 8 bases not matched to a gene. Here the CDR3 reads CASSHTGTGGMNEQFF. DNA of the CDR3: TGTGCCAGCAGCCACACCGGGACAGGGGGTATGAATGAGCAGTTCTTC.